Included here is one TCR beta chain sequence, with context. No antigen is known for it. The data originate from a study of T cell responses to AZD1222 COVID-19 vaccine. Study-level findings and limits: It should be noted that donors were predominantly white British and more often female, and clonal diversity was possibly underestimated.

The CDR3 has 14 amino acids. Trimming stripped 7 bases from V and 8 bases from J, with 20 bases between. The germline gives CDR1 LNHDA, CDR2 SQIVND (reference sequence). The assay was immunoSEQ multiplex PCR, and TCRdb's table has in-frame clones only and misses some. The sample yields 95,000 to 100,000 clones, approximately 84% seen once. The V call is TRBV19, the J call TRBJ1-2; D might be TRBD1 (6 bases). This receptor was obtained from an adult in good health. The sample consisted of peripheral blood, taken on day 0 of AZD1222 vaccination. In nucleotides, the CDR3 is TGTGCCAGTACTTACGACAGGATCTCAAGGGGCTACACCTTC. Protein: CASTYDRISRGYTF.